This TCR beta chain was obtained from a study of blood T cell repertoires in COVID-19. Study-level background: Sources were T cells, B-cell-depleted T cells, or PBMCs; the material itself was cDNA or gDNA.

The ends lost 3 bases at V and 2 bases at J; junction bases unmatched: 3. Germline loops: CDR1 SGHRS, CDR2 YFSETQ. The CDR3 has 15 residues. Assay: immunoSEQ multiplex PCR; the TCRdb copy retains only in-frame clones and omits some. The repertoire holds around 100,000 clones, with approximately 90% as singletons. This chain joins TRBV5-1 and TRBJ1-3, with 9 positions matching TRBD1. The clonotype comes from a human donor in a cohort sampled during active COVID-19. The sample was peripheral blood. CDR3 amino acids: CASSWDRAAGNTIYF. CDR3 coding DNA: TGCGCCAGCAGCTGGGACAGGGCGGCTGGAAACACCATATATTTT.